This TCR beta chain was identified during a study of OX40 agonist ivuxolimab in advanced cancers. Study overall: Patients were under 90% male with ages about 23 to 80, mean about 65.

The CDR3 consists of 15 residues. The germline V and J ends were trimmed by 9 bases and 0 bases, with 15 bases remaining between them. In germline, CDR1 is SGHTA, CDR2 FQGNSA. TCRdb keeps only in-frame clones here, not all; method: immunoSEQ multiplex PCR. The sample lists fewer than 85,000 clones, around 82% occurring once. The specimen was CD4+ or CD8+ T cells sorted from blood, collected in a trial of the OX40 agonist ivuxolimab. The genes are TRBV7-2 and TRBJ1-3; maybe TRBD1 (5 bases). The clonotype was recovered from an adult with an advanced solid tumor such as melanoma, head and neck, liver or kidney cancer. CDR3 coding DNA: TGTGCCAGGGGAAGGGGTCCAGGCTCTGGAAACACCATATATTTT. It translates to CARGRGPGSGNTIYF.